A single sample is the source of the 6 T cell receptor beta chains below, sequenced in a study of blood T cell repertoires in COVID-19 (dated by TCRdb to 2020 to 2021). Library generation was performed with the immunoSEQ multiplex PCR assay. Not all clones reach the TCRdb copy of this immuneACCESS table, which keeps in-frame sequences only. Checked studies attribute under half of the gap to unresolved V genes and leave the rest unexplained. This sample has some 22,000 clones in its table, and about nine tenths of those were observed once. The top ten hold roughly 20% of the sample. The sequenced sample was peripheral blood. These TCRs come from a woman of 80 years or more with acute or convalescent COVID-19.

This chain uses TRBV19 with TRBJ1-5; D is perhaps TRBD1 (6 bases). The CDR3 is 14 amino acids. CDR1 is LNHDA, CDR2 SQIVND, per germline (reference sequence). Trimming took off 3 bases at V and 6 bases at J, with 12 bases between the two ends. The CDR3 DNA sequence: TGTGCCAGTAGTATGGGGGGGGCGATTCAGCCCCAGCATTTT. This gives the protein CASSMGGAIQPQHF.

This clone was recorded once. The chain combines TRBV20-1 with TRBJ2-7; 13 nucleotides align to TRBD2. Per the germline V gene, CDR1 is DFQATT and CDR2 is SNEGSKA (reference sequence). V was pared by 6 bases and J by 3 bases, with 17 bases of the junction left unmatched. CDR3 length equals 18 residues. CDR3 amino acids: CSASLGLAGDRFRYEQYF. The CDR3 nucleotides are TGCAGTGCCAGTCTAGGACTAGCGGGAGATAGGTTCCGCTACGAGCAGTACTTC.

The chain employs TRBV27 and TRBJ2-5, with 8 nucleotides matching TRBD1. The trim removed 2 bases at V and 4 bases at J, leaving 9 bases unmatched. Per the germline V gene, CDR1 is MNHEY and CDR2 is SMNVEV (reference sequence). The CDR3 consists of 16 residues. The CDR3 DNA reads TGTGCCAGCAGTTTACTAGAACAGGGGGTTGCAGAGACCCAGTACTTC. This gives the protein CASSLLEQGVAETQYF.

The CDR3 here is CASSFQGGISYEQYF. The CDR3 DNA sequence: TGTGCCAGCAGCTTTCAGGGCGGAATATCCTACGAGCAGTACTTC. V and J are TRBV5-4 and TRBJ2-7; a weak D match, TRBD1 (5 bases). Trimming removed 2 bases from V and 1 base from J, with 13 bases in between. This CDR3 contains 15 residues. Per germline, CDR1 SGHNT and CDR2 YYREEE (reference sequence).

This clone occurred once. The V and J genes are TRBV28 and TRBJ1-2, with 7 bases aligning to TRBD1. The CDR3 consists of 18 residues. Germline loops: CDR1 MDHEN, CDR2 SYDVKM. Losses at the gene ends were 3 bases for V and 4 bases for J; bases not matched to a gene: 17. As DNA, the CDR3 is TGTGCCAGCAGTTTTCTTGTGACAGGGTACTACCGGGGCTATGGCTACACCTTC. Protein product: CASSFLVTGYYRGYGYTF.

CDR3 protein: CASSRRDTSNQPQHF. For the CDR3, the DNA is TGTGCCAGCAGTCGCCGGGACACAAGCAATCAGCCCCAGCATTTT. The chain combines TRBV6-6 with TRBJ1-5, with D perhaps matching TRBD1 (6 bases). CDR3 length: 15 residues. The germline V and J ends were trimmed by 5 bases and 1 base, with 12 bases remaining between them. Germline V gene sequence: CDR1 MNHNY, CDR2 SVGAGI (reference sequence).